This T cell receptor beta chain was profiled in a study of CD8+ T cells in alopecia areata. Reverse transcribed after extraction, RNA yielded cDNA as the sequencing template. Only in-frame clones appear in the TCRdb table, and some are missing; sequencing was by immunoSEQ multiplex PCR. Here the sample spans about 210,000 clones, over 60% being singletons. Germline CDR1 and CDR2: ENHRY and SYGVKD. The CDR3 contains 12 residues. V lost 8 bases and J 0 bases, leaving 6 bases between the germline ends. Specified treatment: oral pan-JAK inhibitor, 5-10 mg twice daily. The sequence was obtained from a human donor with alopecia areata. The source material was CD4+ T cells sorted from blood, sampled between weeks 43 and 45, from a patient treated with tofacitinib. The rearrangement links TRBV10-3 to TRBJ2-3; D is unresolved. CDR3 amino acids: CAISSSTDTQYF. CDR3 bases: TGTGCCATCTCGTCCAGCACAGATACGCAGTATTTT.